This TCR beta chain is from a study of beta chain features in type 1 diabetes. About this clone: No antigen is known for it.

What was sequenced were expressed TCRB transcripts, since all of the isolated RNA had been reverse transcribed. Some clones are missing from TCRdb's copy, which holds only in-frame ones; the method was immunoSEQ multiplex PCR. The sample lists under 500,000 clones, around 28% seen once, with about 0.065% in the top ten. With V trimmed by 3 bases and J by 5 bases, 15 bases remained unmatched. In germline, CDR1 is SEHNR, CDR2 FQNEAQ (reference sequence). This CDR3 is built from 17 residues. The study, taken as a whole, reports: When Type 1 diabetes patients were examined, their TCRB CDR3s proved moderately but significantly shorter in all four CD4+ subsets. When VDJ junctions were examined, type 1 diabetes patients showed fewer insertions and more deletions.

Sorting that relied on CD45RO/CCR7/CD25/CD127/CD95/CD27 yielded CD4+ naive, central memory, regulatory and stem cell-like memory cells. This sequence was found in a man between 18 and 29 years old in good health. V gene TRBV7-9 combines with J gene TRBJ2-7; 8 nucleotides match TRBD1. Sequencing used naive CD4+ T cells from blood. CDR3 sequence (DNA): TGTGCCAGCAGCTTGCTGACCCAAACAGGGGGTAGGGACGAGCAGTACTTC. This codes for CASSLLTQTGGRDEQYF. Supplemented by reference TRBV7-9 and TRBJ2-7, the full variable domain reads DTGVSQNPRHKITKRGQNVTFRCDPISEHNRLYWYRQTLGQGPEFLTYFQNEAQLEKSRLLSDRFSAERPKGSFSTLEIQRTEQGDSAMYLCASSLLTQTGGRDEQYFGPGTRLTVT.